The entry below gives a single TCR beta chain sequence along with its context. Per the original methods: Amplification of reference gene primers provided the estimated nucleated cell counts. The repertoire was sequenced with immunoSEQ multiplex PCR; TCRdb's copy has only in-frame clones and lacks some. Clone size and the V and J calls come from that table; the DNA yielded D and trimming. Seen here are 200,000 to 250,000 clones, about 85% observed once, and the top ten hold around 0.97%. This sample is part of a study of blood T cell repertoires in COVID-19. In the study overall: There were acute and convalescent COVID-19 samples, and they came from the United States, Italy and Spain. PBMCs, B-cell-depleted T cells, or T cells provided the cDNA or gDNA that made up the material.

The source of this sequence is a man aged 40-55 years with acute or convalescent COVID-19. Sequencing was carried out using peripheral blood.

The CDR3 bases are TGTGCCAGCAGCGGGGCTTTGAACACTGAAGCTTTCTTT. Its translation: CASSGALNTEAFF. The V and J genes are TRBV5-6 and TRBJ1-1, with D possibly TRBD1 on 5 matching bases. The V end lost 4 bases, the J end lost 0 bases, and 7 bases lay between the germline ends. The CDR3 spans 13 residues. Per the germline V gene, CDR1 is SGHDT and CDR2 is YYEEEE.